This note documents a single T cell receptor (beta chain) sequence. With two time points in the design, 5 to 7.5 milliliters of peripheral blood were drawn at each one. The CDR3 is 17 amino acids. Trimming took 5 bases from V and 0 from J, leaving 20 bases between them. Germline V gene sequence: CDR1 MNHEY, CDR2 SVGEGT. These data originate in a study of prognosis after radiotherapy for stage I lung cancer. At the level of the study: Post-radiotherapy, distant metastases were observed in several patients (median roughly 7 months), whereas no significant progression was observed in over 12.

Genomic DNA was the source, and TCR beta CDR3 was amplified from it by two-round multiplex PCR. It was primers specific to each TRBV and TRBJ gene that first-round PCR used. TCRdb re-analysed the multiplex PCR reads in MiXCR, keeping a single row per CDR3 protein. The table has about 22,000 distinct CDR3 sequences, approximately 39% seen once; the top ten hold 20% to 25%. The chain employs TRBV6-2 or TRBV6-3 and TRBJ2-7; perhaps D is TRBD1 or TRBD2 (5 bases each). The origin of this receptor is a donor over 45 with non-small cell lung cancer. The sample in question was PBMCs, obtained before or after stereotactic body radiation therapy (not recorded which). The CDR3: CASSGGWGNSSSYEQYF. The DNA of the CDR3 is TGTGCCAGCAGTGGTGGTTGGGGGAACTCTAGCTCCTACGAGCAGTACTTC.